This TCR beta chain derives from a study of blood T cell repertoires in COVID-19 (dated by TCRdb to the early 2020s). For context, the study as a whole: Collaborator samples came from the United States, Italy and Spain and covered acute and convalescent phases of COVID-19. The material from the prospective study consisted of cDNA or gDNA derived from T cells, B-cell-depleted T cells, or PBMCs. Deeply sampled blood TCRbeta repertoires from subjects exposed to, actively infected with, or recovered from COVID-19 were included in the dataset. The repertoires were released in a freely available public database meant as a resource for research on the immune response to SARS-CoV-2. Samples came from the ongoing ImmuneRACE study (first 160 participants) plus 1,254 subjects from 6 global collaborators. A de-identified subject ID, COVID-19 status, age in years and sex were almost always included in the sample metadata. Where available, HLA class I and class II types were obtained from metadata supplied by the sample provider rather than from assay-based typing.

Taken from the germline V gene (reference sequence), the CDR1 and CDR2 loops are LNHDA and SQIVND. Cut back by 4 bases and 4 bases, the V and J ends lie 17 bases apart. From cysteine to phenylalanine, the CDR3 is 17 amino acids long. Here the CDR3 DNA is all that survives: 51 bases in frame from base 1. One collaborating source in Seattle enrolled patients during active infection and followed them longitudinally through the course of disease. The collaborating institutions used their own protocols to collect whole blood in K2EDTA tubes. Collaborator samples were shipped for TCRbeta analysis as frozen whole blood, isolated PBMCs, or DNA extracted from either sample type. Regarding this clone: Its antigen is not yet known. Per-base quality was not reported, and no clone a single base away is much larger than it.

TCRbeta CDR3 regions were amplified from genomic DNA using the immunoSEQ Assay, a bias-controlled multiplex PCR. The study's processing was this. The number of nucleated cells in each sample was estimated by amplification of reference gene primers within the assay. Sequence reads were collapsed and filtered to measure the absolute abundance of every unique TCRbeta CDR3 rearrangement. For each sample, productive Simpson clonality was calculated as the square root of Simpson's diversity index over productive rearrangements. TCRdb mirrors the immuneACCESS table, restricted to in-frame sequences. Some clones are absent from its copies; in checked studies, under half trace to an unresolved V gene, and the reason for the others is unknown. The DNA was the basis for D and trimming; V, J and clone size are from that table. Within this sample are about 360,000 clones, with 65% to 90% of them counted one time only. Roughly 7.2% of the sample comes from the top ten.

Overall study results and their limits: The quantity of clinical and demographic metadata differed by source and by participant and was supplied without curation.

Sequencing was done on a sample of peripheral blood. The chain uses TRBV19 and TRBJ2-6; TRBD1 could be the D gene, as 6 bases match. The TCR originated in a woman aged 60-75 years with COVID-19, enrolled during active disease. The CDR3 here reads CASSNRDIGGGANVLTF. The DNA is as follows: TGTGCCAGTAGTAACCGGGACATTGGCGGGGGGGCCAACGTCCTGACTTTC. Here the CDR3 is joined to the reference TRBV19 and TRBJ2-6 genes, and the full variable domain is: DGGITQSPKYLFRKEGQNVTLSCEQNLNHDAMYWYRQDPGQGLRLIYYSQIVNDFQKGDIAEGYSVSREKKESFPLTVTSAQKNPTAFYLCASSNRDIGGGANVLTFGAGSRLTVL.